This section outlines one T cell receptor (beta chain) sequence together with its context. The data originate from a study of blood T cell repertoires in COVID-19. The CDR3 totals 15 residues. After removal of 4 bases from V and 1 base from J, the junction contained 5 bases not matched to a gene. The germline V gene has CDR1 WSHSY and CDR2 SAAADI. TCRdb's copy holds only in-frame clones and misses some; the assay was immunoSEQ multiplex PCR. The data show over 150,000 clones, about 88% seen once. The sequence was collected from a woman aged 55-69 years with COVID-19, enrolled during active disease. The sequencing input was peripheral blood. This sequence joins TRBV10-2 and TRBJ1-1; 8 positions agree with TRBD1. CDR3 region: CASSVQGVTNTEAFF. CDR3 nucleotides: TGCGCCAGCAGTGTACAGGGGGTTACGAACACTGAAGCTTTCTTT.